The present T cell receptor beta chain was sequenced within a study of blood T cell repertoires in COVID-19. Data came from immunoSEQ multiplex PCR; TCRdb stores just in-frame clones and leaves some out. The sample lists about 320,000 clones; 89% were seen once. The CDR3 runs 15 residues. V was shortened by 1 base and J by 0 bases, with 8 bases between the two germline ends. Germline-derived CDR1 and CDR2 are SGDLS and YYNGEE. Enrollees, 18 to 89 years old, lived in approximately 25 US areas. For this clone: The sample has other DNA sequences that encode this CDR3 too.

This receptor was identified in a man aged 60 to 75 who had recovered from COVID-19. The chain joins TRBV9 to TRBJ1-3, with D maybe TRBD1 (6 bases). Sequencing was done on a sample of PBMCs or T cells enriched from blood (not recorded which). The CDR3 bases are TGTGCCAGCAGCGTAACAGGGAGCTCTGGAAACACCATATATTTT. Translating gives CASSVTGSSGNTIYF.